This T cell receptor beta chain is from a study of beta chain features in type 1 diabetes. Study-wide results and limits: Type 1 diabetes patients had moderately but significantly shorter TCRB CDR3s in all four CD4+ subsets.

The study reverse transcribed the entire isolated RNA, so it sequenced expressed TCRB transcripts. Clones were sequenced by immunoSEQ multiplex PCR, and TCRdb holds only the in-frame ones, with some missing. The data show about 740,000 clones, around 15% seen once. Note on this clone: Antigen: not known.

Germline V CDR1 and CDR2: SGHVS, FQNEAQ. The CDR3 runs to 16 residues. V lost 1 base to trimming and J lost 1 base, with 11 bases between them. This TCR came from a man younger than 35 with type 1 diabetes. The chain combines TRBV7-8 with TRBJ1-5; D is undetermined. Sequencing was carried out using naive CD4+ T cells from blood. CDR3 DNA sequence: TGTGCCAGCAGCTTAGATCCCTTACTGAGCAATCAGCCCCAGCATTTT. Protein sequence: CASSLDPLLSNQPQHF.